This T cell receptor beta chain was retrieved from a study of T cells in Graves' hyperthyroidism and ophthalmopathy. General study findings and limits: Clonotypes that were expanded in thyroid above 0.001 mostly appeared in blood too.

Amplified regions were TCR beta CDR3 sequences from RNA transcripts. In the first-round RT-PCR of the TCR CDR3, the HTBI primer set was used. MiXCR, applied by TCRdb to the multiplex PCR reads, yields one record per CDR3 protein. The table lists over 350,000 distinct CDR3 sequences, approximately 14% of them singletons. This clonotype was seen only a few times. Its specificity is unknown. The CDR3 runs to 13 residues. Germline V gene data show CDR1 as MNHEY and CDR2 as SMNVEV (reference sequence). V gave up 6 bases and J gave up 3 bases, with 9 bases separating them. The rearrangement links TRBV27 to TRBJ1-5; D possibly corresponds to TRBD1 (6 bases). Sequenced input: blood. The receptor comes from a man younger than 35 with Graves' ophthalmopathy. CDR3 nucleotides: TGTGCCAGCAGGGACAGTTTCAATCAGCCCCAGCATTTT. Its protein product is CASRDSFNQPQHF.